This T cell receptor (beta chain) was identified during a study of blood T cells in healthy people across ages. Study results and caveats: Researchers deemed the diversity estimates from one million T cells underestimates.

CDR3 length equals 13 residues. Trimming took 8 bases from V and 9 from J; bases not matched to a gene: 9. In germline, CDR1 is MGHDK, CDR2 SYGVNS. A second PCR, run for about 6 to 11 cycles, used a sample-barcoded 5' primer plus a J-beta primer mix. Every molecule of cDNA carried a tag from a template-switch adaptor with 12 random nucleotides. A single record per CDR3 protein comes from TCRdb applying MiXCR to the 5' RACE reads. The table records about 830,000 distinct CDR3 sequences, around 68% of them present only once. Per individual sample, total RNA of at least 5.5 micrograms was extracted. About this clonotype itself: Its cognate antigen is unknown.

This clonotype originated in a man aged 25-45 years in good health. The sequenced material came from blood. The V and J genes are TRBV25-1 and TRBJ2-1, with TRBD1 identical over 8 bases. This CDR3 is CASFGQGPSEQFF. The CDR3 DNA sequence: TGTGCCAGCTTCGGACAGGGCCCCAGTGAGCAGTTCTTC.